This entry lists 8 T cell receptor beta chains sequenced from one sample in a study of blood T cell repertoires in COVID-19. Method: immunoSEQ multiplex PCR; TCRdb's copy keeps in-frame clones and lacks some. Found here are tens of thousands of clones, approximately 89% of them singletons; the top ten hold roughly 6%. The sample taken for sequencing was peripheral blood. The receptors shown here come from a human donor in a cohort sampled during active COVID-19.

This chain links TRBV9 with TRBJ2-7; TRBD1 agrees at 10 bases. Germline V gives CDR1 SGDLS, CDR2 YYNGEE. V lost 3 bases to trimming and J lost 6 bases; unmatched junction nucleotides: 3. This CDR3 comprises 13 residues. CDR3 region: CASSARQGAEQYF. CDR3 bases: TGTGCCAGCAGCGCCAGACAGGGGGCCGAGCAGTACTTC.

This chain joins TRBV4-3 and TRBJ2-1; TRBD1 is a possible D gene (5 bases). Germline values: CDR1 LGHNA, CDR2 YSLEER. The CDR3 is made up of 18 amino acids. Trimming removed 1 base at V and 4 bases at J, with 20 bases between. The CDR3 DNA follows: TGCGCCAGCAGCCAAGGTCCCTCTGGGGCCTTATCATACAATGAGCAGTTCTTC. This encodes CASSQGPSGALSYNEQFF.

The rearrangement joins TRBV4-3 to TRBJ2-3, with D possibly TRBD1 on 5 matching bases. Germline CDR1 is LGHNA and CDR2 is YSLEER. Trimming took off 4 bases at V and 7 bases at J, with 18 bases between the two ends. The CDR3 totals 15 residues. CDR3 region: CASSLRRSPGNTQYF. CDR3 bases: TGCGCCAGCAGCCTAAGAAGGAGTCCAGGGAATACGCAGTATTTT.

The rearrangement joins TRBV11-2 to TRBJ2-3, with D unresolved. Trimming shortened V by 5 bases and J by 2 bases, and 8 bases separated the two germline ends. The germline CDR1 and CDR2 sequences are SGHAT and FQNNGV. The CDR3 sequence is 13 residues long. The CDR3 nucleotides are TGTGCCAGCAGCGTCGACTTCACAGATACGCAGTATTTT. It is translated as CASSVDFTDTQYF. The full variable domain, completed using reference TRBV11-2 and TRBJ2-3, is EAGVAQSPRYKIIEKRQSVAFWCNPISGHATLYWYQQILGQGPKLLIQFQNNGVVDDSQLPKDRFSAERLKGVDSTLKIQPAKLEDSAVYLCASSVDFTDTQYFGPGTRLTVL.

This clone was seen just once. The genes are TRBV19 and TRBJ1-2, with 7 bases matching TRBD1. Germline V lookup: CDR1 LNHDA, CDR2 SQIVND (reference sequence). This CDR3 contains 13 residues. With V trimmed by 7 bases and J by 4 bases, 6 bases remained unmatched. CDR3 bases: TGTGCCAGTACCCCGGGACAGATCTATGGCTACACCTTC. Protein: CASTPGQIYGYTF.

The genes are TRBV24-1 and TRBJ1-2; D gene unclear. Trimming cost V 0 bases and J 8 bases, with 15 bases left between them. The CDR3 is 15 residues long. Germline values: CDR1 KGHDR, CDR2 SFDVKD. CDR3 DNA: TGTGCCACCAGTGATTTGCTGGGGAGGGCCGGCGGCTACACCTTC. Amino acid sequence: CATSDLLGRAGGYTF.

This clone was seen more than once but under ten times. CDR3 protein: CASSSDKYEQYF. For the CDR3, the DNA is TGTGCCAGCAGTTCTGACAAGTACGAGCAGTACTTC. The rearrangement links TRBV11-1 to TRBJ2-7; no reliable D call. CDR1 and CDR2 from the germline V gene are SGHAT and FQDESV (reference sequence). The V gene lost 6 bases and the J gene lost 4 bases, with 10 bases spanning the gap. The CDR3 totals 12 residues.

The chain links TRBV10-3 to TRBJ2-2, with 8 bases that match TRBD2. This CDR3 contains 15 residues. Germline CDR1 reads ENHRY; CDR2 reads SYGVKD. After removal of 6 bases from V and 5 bases from J, the junction contained 8 bases not matched to a gene. The CDR3 sequence is CAIRPGGGTTGELFF. CDR3 in DNA: TGTGCCATCAGGCCCGGCGGGGGGACTACCGGGGAGCTGTTTTTT.